Below, 27 T cell receptor beta chains from the same sample are listed, as sequenced in a study of CD8+CD57+ T cells in acquired aplastic anemia. The template for TCR beta VDJ and CDR3 sequence profiling was genomic DNA. TCRdb recomputed calls from the reads with MiXCR, one row per CDR3 protein. The profile covers fewer than 250,000 distinct CDR3 sequences, with around 46% appearing a single time and under 9% taken by the ten largest. Selection for sequencing was limited to patients who had shown CD8+CD57+ cell expansion by flow cytometry. The material sequenced was sorted CD4+, CD8+, or CD8+CD57+ T cells (not recorded which) from PBMCs. The receptors here all came from a human donor with aplastic anemia.

V and J are TRBV10-2 and TRBJ2-1; D gene unclear. CDR1 is WSHSY and CDR2 is SAAADI in the germline V gene. The V end lost 5 bases, the J end lost 8 bases, and 10 bases lay between the germline ends. CDR3 length equals 12 residues. In nucleotides, the CDR3 is TGCGCCAGCAGTCCTCTATACGATGAGCAGTTCTTC. Encoded protein: CASSPLYDEQFF.

The chain employs TRBV6-5 and TRBJ2-7; perhaps TRBD2 as D (5 bases). V lost 6 bases and J lost 1, with 16 bases in between. The CDR3 length is 15 residues. Germline CDR1 reads MNHEY; CDR2 reads SVGAGI. As DNA, the CDR3 is TGTGCCAGCAGCTATAAAGTCGGGGAATCCTACGAGCAGTACTTC. Its translation is CASSYKVGESYEQYF.

The gene calls are TRBV20-1 and TRBJ2-7; D may be TRBD1 (5 bases). Germline lookup yields CDR1 DFQATT and CDR2 SNEGSKA (reference sequence). The CDR3 is 13 amino acids. Trimming removed 1 base at V and 1 base at J, with 8 bases between. The CDR3 is CSARGQPSYEQYF. The CDR3 DNA follows: TGCAGTGCTAGAGGACAGCCTTCCTACGAGCAGTACTTC.

This clonotype was seen at least ten times. The rearrangement joins TRBV29-1 to TRBJ1-1; TRBD1 is a possible D gene (6 bases). The CDR3 sequence is 19 residues long. Trimming shortened V by 6 bases and J by 1 base, and 30 bases separated the two germline ends. Germline CDR1 and CDR2: SQVTM and ANQGSEA. The CDR3 DNA reads TGCAGCGTAAAGAGGGACACCCCCAGGTCTTCGCTATCGAACACTGAAGCTTTCTTT. This gives the protein CSVKRDTPRSSLSNTEAFF. The full variable domain, its missing parts supplied by reference TRBV29-1 and TRBJ1-1, is SAVISQKPSRDICQRGTSLTIQCQVDSQVTMMFWYRQQPGQSLTLIATANQGSEATYESGFVIDKFPISRPNLTFSTLTVSNMSPEDSSIYLCSVKRDTPRSSLSNTEAFFGQGTRLTVV.

The genes are TRBV25-1 and TRBJ2-5, with unresolved D. V lost 5 bases and J lost 4, with 5 bases in between. Germline V gives CDR1 MGHDK, CDR2 SYGVNS. This CDR3 has 11 residues. DNA for the CDR3: TGTGCCAGCAGTAATGCAGAGACCCAGTACTTC. Translated: CASSNAETQYF.

In its sample, this clonotype was seen a few times. The gene calls are TRBV29-1 and TRBJ1-1; the D is unclear. Germline V gene sequence: CDR1 SQVTM, CDR2 ANQGSEA. This CDR3 contains 11 residues. V lost 5 bases to trimming and J lost 1 base, with 5 bases between them. The DNA for the CDR3 is TGCAGCGTTAAGGAGAACACTGAAGCTTTCTTT. Residues: CSVKENTEAFF.

The genes are TRBV25-1 and TRBJ2-1; D gene unclear. Per the germline V gene, CDR1 is MGHDK and CDR2 is SYGVNS. The CDR3 sequence is 14 residues long. Deletions cut 3 bases from V and 7 bases from J, with 13 bases between. CDR3 DNA sequence: TGTGCCAGCAGTGATCTAGGTTCTAGGAATGAGCAGTTCTTC. This codes for CASSDLGSRNEQFF.

In this sample, this clonotype turned up a few times. V usage is TRBV6-1 and J usage is TRBJ1-3; maybe TRBD1 (6 bases). Germline V gene data show CDR1 as MNHNS and CDR2 as SASEGT. The CDR3 runs 16 residues. The V gene lost 5 bases and the J gene lost 1 base, with 15 bases spanning the gap. Written as DNA, the CDR3 is TGTGCCAGCAGTCCTCAGGGGATTGGGTCTGGAAACACCATATATTTT. Translating gives CASSPQGIGSGNTIYF.

This clonotype was counted many times. The V call is TRBV20-1, the J call TRBJ2-7; 7 bases map to TRBD1. This CDR3 spans 13 amino acids. V was clipped by 6 bases and J by 2 bases; unmatched bases: 7. Germline-derived CDR1 and CDR2 are DFQATT and SNEGSKA (reference sequence). CDR3 protein: CSAVRDSPYEQYF. The DNA of the CDR3 is TGCAGTGCCGTCCGGGACAGTCCCTACGAGCAGTACTTC.

The V gene is TRBV4-3, the J gene TRBJ2-6; D unclear. CDR3 length: 17 amino acids. Trimming removed 3 bases from V and 0 bases from J, with 12 bases in between. Germline-derived CDR1 and CDR2 are LGHNA and YSLEER. The CDR3 sequence is CASSHKGITSGANVLTF. Written as DNA, the CDR3 is TGCGCCAGCAGCCACAAAGGGATCACCTCTGGGGCCAACGTCCTGACTTTC.

In its sample, this clonotype was seen once. This chain uses TRBV15 with TRBJ1-4, with D maybe TRBD1 (5 bases). Trimming cost V 8 bases and J 7 bases, with 14 bases left between them. Germline loops: CDR1 LNHNV, CDR2 YYDKDF (reference sequence). This CDR3 is built from 13 residues. In nucleotides, the CDR3 is TGTGCCACCGCGAAGACAGCCGGTGAAAAACTGTTTTTT. Residues: CATAKTAGEKLFF.

This clonotype was seen more than once but under ten times. One end of the junction varies from germline; a read error may be responsible. This chain links TRBV19 with TRBJ1-2, with D hard to call. This CDR3 spans 12 amino acids. CDR1 is LNHDA and CDR2 is SQIVND in the germline V gene (reference sequence). The CDR3 region has the DNA TGTGCCAGTAGTATACACGGGGATGGCCACACCTTC. This gives the protein CASSIHGDGHTF.

Many counts were recorded for this clonotype. The J gene is TRBJ2-7, the V gene TRBV11-1, with D possibly TRBD1 on 5 matching bases. CDR1 SGHAT and CDR2 FQDESV come from the germline V gene (reference sequence). Trimming left V 5 bases short and J 4 bases short, with 12 bases between. CDR3 length: 13 residues. CDR3 amino acids: CASSQPQGYEQYF. The CDR3 nucleotides read TGTGCCAGCAGCCAGCCCCAGGGTTACGAGCAGTACTTC. Filled out from reference TRBV11-1 and TRBJ2-7, the complete variable domain reads EAEVAQSPRYKITEKSQAVAFWCDPISGHATLYWYRQILGQGPELLVQFQDESVVDDSQLPKDRFSAERLKGVDSTLKIQPAELGDSAMYLCASSQPQGYEQYFGPGTRLTVT.

This chain joins TRBV7-2 and TRBJ1-2; D is uncertain. Per the germline V gene, CDR1 is SGHTA and CDR2 is FQGNSA. The CDR3 runs 13 residues. Deletions cut 6 bases from V and 6 bases from J, with 14 bases between. CDR3 DNA: TGTGCCAGCAGTTTCGTCGCGGGTAATGGCTACACCTTC. It is translated as CASSFVAGNGYTF.

At least ten counts were recorded for this clonotype. V gene TRBV5-5 combines with J gene TRBJ1-1; D ambiguous. The CDR3 extends over 15 amino acids. Germline assignment: CDR1 SGHKS and CDR2 YYEKEE (reference sequence). V was trimmed by 2 bases and J by 10 bases, leaving 21 bases between them. The CDR3 here is CASSFFPDAREGAFF. CDR3 in DNA: TGTGCCAGCAGCTTCTTTCCGGACGCCCGGGAGGGAGCTTTCTTT.

The genes are TRBV20-1 and TRBJ1-2; TRBD1 aligns across 7 bases. This CDR3 region has 13 residues. Germline-derived CDR1 and CDR2 are DFQATT and SNEGSKA (reference sequence). V trimming: 6 bases; J trimming: 4 bases; junction bases outside the gene matches: 8. CDR3 nucleotides: TGCAGTGCGCCGGGGACAGTAGGCTATGGCTACACCTTC. Residues: CSAPGTVGYGYTF.

This clonotype has ten or more counts. J is TRBJ1-6 and V is TRBV19; D remains ambiguous. V lost 5 bases, J lost 0 bases, and 20 bases lay in between. CDR3 length: 19 residues. Germline CDR1 is LNHDA and CDR2 is SQIVND (reference sequence). The CDR3 protein is CASSPKRATESSYNSPLHF. CDR3 nucleotides: TGTGCCAGTAGTCCGAAGAGGGCCACCGAGAGCTCCTATAATTCACCCCTCCACTTT.

This clonotype was observed a few times. The V call is TRBV5-1, the J call TRBJ2-2; no clear D gene. The V gene lost 2 bases and the J gene lost 6 bases, with 11 bases spanning the gap. Germline assignment: CDR1 SGHRS and CDR2 YFSETQ. The CDR3 contains 14 residues. The CDR3 DNA sequence: TGCGCCAGCAGCTTTTCTGGTCCCCCCGGGGAGCTGTTTTTT. The encoded protein is CASSFSGPPGELFF.

This chain links TRBV6-1 with TRBJ2-5; D ambiguous. The CDR3 loop spans 14 amino acids. V was clipped by 5 bases and J by 2 bases, with 12 bases between them. Germline lookup yields CDR1 MNHNS and CDR2 SASEGT. CDR3 bases: TGTGCCAGCAGTCCTCACAGAAGACAAGAGACCCAGTACTTC. It is translated as CASSPHRRQETQYF.

The chain joins TRBV6-4 to TRBJ1-5; 11 positions match TRBD1. V was pared by 6 bases and J by 5 bases, with 3 bases of the junction left unmatched. The V gene's germline CDR1 is MRHNA and CDR2 SNTAGT. The CDR3 sequence is 14 residues long. Written as DNA, the CDR3 is TGTGCCAGCAGCGGACAGGGGGCGGATCAGCCCCAGCATTTT. Its translation is CASSGQGADQPQHF.

This clonotype was seen at least ten times. This chain connects TRBV25-1 to TRBJ1-5; maybe TRBD1 (6 bases). Germline CDR1 and CDR2: MGHDK and SYGVNS. Trimming cost V 1 base and J 9 bases, with 13 bases left between them. The CDR3 sequence is 14 residues long. The CDR3 DNA reads as TGTGCCAGCAGTGAATGGGGACACAAGGGGCCCCAGCATTTT. Translation: CASSEWGHKGPQHF.

As regards this clonotype: A much larger clone lies one base from this, so it may be a read error. V and J are TRBV6-1 and TRBJ2-2; 8 nucleotides align to TRBD2. The CDR3 consists of 13 residues. V trimming: 4 bases; J trimming: 10 bases; junction bases outside the gene matches: 5. CDR1 is MNHNS, CDR2 SASEGT, per germline. DNA for the CDR3: TGTGCCAGCAGTGCGGGCGGGAGGATGGAGCTGTTTTTT. Protein product: CASSAGGRMELFF.

This clonotype was counted once. This could be a read error, since a much larger clone is one nucleotide away. The rearrangement uses TRBV30 and TRBJ1-6; 9 nucleotides align to TRBD1. CDR3 length: 14 amino acids. Germline values: CDR1 GTSNPN, CDR2 SVGIG (reference sequence). The CDR3 spells CAWSAGTGSSPLRF. CDR3 DNA sequence: TGTGCCTGGAGTGCCGGGACAGGGTCTTCACCCCTCCGCTTT.

This clonotype was detected many times. The chain links TRBV7-6 to TRBJ2-1, with a possible D match to TRBD1 (6 bases). Germline V gene sequence: CDR1 SGHVS, CDR2 FNYEAQ. The CDR3 loop spans 16 amino acids. V lost 0 bases and J 2 bases, leaving 11 bases between the germline ends. The CDR3 sequence is CASSLADRSPYNEQFF. The DNA for the CDR3 is TGTGCCAGCAGCTTAGCTGACAGGTCCCCCTACAATGAGCAGTTCTTC.

V usage is TRBV2 and J usage is TRBJ2-1, with a tentative D call TRBD1 (6 bases). V was trimmed by 6 bases and J by 4 bases, leaving 16 bases between them. Germline CDR1 and CDR2: SNHLY and FYNNEI. The CDR3 spans 15 residues. CDR3 in amino acids: CASRPNRALYNEQFF. CDR3 nucleotides: TGTGCCAGCAGACCCAACAGGGCACTTTACAATGAGCAGTTCTTC.

The table lists this clonotype with many counts. V and J are TRBV29-1 and TRBJ2-6; D is perhaps TRBD1 (6 bases). This CDR3 contains 14 residues. The ends were cut back, 6 bases at V and 3 bases at J, with 12 bases in the middle. Germline-derived CDR1 and CDR2 are SQVTM and ANQGSEA. The CDR3 DNA reads as TGCAGCGTCGGACAGAGCGGTGGGGCCAACGTCCTGACTTTC. Its protein product is CSVGQSGGANVLTF. The variable domain in full, completed from reference TRBV29-1 and TRBJ2-6, reads SAVISQKPSRDICQRGTSLTIQCQVDSQVTMMFWYRQQPGQSLTLIATANQGSEATYESGFVIDKFPISRPNLTFSTLTVSNMSPEDSSIYLCSVGQSGGANVLTFGAGSRLTVL.

This chain links TRBV27 with TRBJ1-2; D remains ambiguous. CDR1 is MNHEY, CDR2 SMNVEV, per germline (reference sequence). The V end lost 3 bases, the J end lost 2 bases, and 22 bases lay between the germline ends. The CDR3 has 18 amino acids. DNA of the CDR3: TGTGCCAGCAGTTTCCCAACGCGGGTTGTGGCGATCAACTATGGCTACACCTTC. This translates into CASSFPTRVVAINYGYTF.